What follows is one T cell receptor beta chain and its context. The antigen is undetermined. Random hexamers served to reverse transcribe roughly 0.45 to 1 ug RNA. The authors amplified TCR beta CDR3 across 54 Vbeta and 13 Jbeta using immunoSEQ multiplex PCR. TCRdb redid the calling of the immunoSEQ multiplex PCR reads with MiXCR, one entry per CDR3 protein. Here the sample spans 210,000 or so distinct CDR3 sequences, 92% being singletons. The germline V gene encodes CDR1 WSHSY and CDR2 SAAADI. CDR3 length: 13 amino acids. V was shortened by 6 bases and J by 2 bases, with 10 bases between the two germline ends. Relapsing-remitting disease, either stable or active, was present in the treatment-naive patients who were the multiple sclerosis controls. While CD8+ and CD4+ T cells were isolated negatively, TEMRA cells were enriched by FACS. This entry belongs to a study of CD8 T cells in Susac syndrome. Whole-study results and caveats: The study acknowledged a relatively small number of individuals in its TCR sequencing and HLA analysis.

The sequence came from a human donor with multiple sclerosis. Material: CD8+ T cells from PBMCs. The chain uses TRBV10-2 and TRBJ2-5; D remains ambiguous. CDR3 sequence: CASRATMQETQYF. The CDR3 DNA reads TGCGCCAGCAGGGCCACGATGCAAGAGACCCAGTACTTC.